These T cell receptor beta chains were read from a single sample in a study of shared T cell receptors in the human thymus. Repertoires were generated with immunoSEQ multiplex PCR, while TCRdb's copy carries only in-frame clones and drops some. The sample contains hundreds of thousands of clones, over 90% of which appear only once. The sample was thymocytes. The receptors derive from a human donor. The conserved cysteine and the conserved F or W are not part of the CDR3 here. D genes are given only for firm matches. Only part of the rows carry a size: once, few, many, or a class if the clone is expanded.

>TRBJ1-1|TRBV6-1|-|few
ASSEEGGVPNTEAF
>TRBJ2-7|TRBV7-8|TRBD2|-
ASTPLDGFTSVAYEQY
>TRBJ2-7|TRBV5-1|-|-
ASSEEGYEQY
>TRBJ1-3|TRBV28|TRBD1|-
ASSRRQGRRNTIY
>TRBJ2-7|TRBV30|-|-
AWSVGLQLTYEQY
>TRBJ2-1|TRBV18|TRBD1|-
ASSRTQGDEQF
>TRBJ2-1|TRBV7-3|TRBD2|once
ASSLRVIAGGLGGDHEQF
>TRBJ1-4|TRBV7-2|TRBD1|once
ASSFGTGDFSPENEKLF
>TRBJ2-1|TRBV6-1|TRBD2|-
ASSGTSGIEPKNEQF
>TRBJ2-1|TRBV28|TRBD1|-
ATLRGSPKPGQGNNEQF
>TRBJ1-2|TRBV28|-|-
ASSFPVLTARGRD
>TRBJ2-7|TRBV28|-|-
ASREGNGYEQY
>TRBJ2-7|TRBV2|TRBD2|-
ASRGGTSGSTYEQY
>TRBJ2-1|TRBV29-1|-|-
SVRPVAWETRNEQF
>TRBJ2-5|TRBV2|-|-
ASSERVSGETQY
>TRBJ2-3|TRBV6-1|TRBD1|-
ASSEGQSSTDTQY
>TRBJ1-1|TRBV19|-|-
ASSIEGQGFNTEAF
>TRBJ1-2|TRBV2|-|-
ASRPTGGGYT
>TRBJ2-7|TRBV10-3|TRBD2|-
AISEIAGDLDEQY
>TRBJ2-1|TRBV29-1|TRBD2|-
SVEVEEAGTYNEQF
>TRBJ1-5|TRBV6-5|-|-
ASTPQLGQPQH